This TCR beta chain appears in the sequencing data of a study of blood T cell repertoires in COVID-19. Participants spanned ages about 18 to 95 years and resided in 20 to 30 US areas. Participant-given clinical history determined each cohort assignment. The study counted Cohort 3 donors as recovered given two negative PCRs, clearance, or symptom resolution. CDR3 length: 17 residues. With 4 bases clipped from V and 2 bases from J, the junction kept 11 bases outside the gene matches. Per the germline V gene, CDR1 is SGHRS and CDR2 is YFSETQ. In the authors' workflow: Counts of nucleated cells, estimated from reference gene primer amplification, were obtained. Sequencing used immunoSEQ multiplex PCR; TCRdb keeps in-frame clones, though not all of them. D and trimming come from the DNA, and the V and J calls and clone size come from that table. The table shows hundreds of thousands of clones, with approximately 81% occurring only once.

The chain employs TRBV5-1 and TRBJ2-2, with 7 bases lining up with TRBD1. Sequences were obtained from PBMCs or T cells enriched from blood (not recorded which). The sequence was obtained from a middle-aged man who had recovered from COVID-19. CDR3 protein: CASSLGTEHFNTGELFF. The CDR3 nucleotides are TGCGCCAGCAGCCTTGGGACAGAACACTTCAACACCGGGGAGCTGTTTTTT.